The text below deals with one T cell receptor (beta chain). The target antigen is unknown. Germline V gene lookup returns CDR1 SGHRS and CDR2 YFSETQ. The CDR3 is 16 amino acids. Germline trimming cut 0 bases from V and 2 bases from J; bases unmatched to any gene: 4. TCRdb reprocessed the RT-PCR reads with MiXCR, giving one entry per CDR3 protein. The data hold around 530,000 distinct CDR3 sequences, with about an eighth observed a single time. This entry is derived from a study of response to subunit inactivated influenza vaccine. General study findings and limits: Seasonal influenza vaccination, on each occasion, was suggested by the authors to recruit few new T cells.

The chain combines TRBV5-1 with TRBJ2-3; 9 nucleotides line up with TRBD2. Sequences were derived from PBMCs from blood, sampled on the day of vaccination. The clonotype originates from a man aged 45-65 years who received an inactivated influenza vaccine. The CDR3 bases are TGCGCCAGCAGCTTGGAGAGCGGGGGGTACACAGATACGCAGTATTTT. Residues: CASSLESGGYTDTQYF.